The next 27 T cell receptor beta chains were all read from a single sample in a study of T cells after yellow fever vaccination. In TCRdb, the 5' RACE reads were re-called with MiXCR into one record per CDR3 protein. The profile covers under 700,000 distinct CDR3 sequences, with 17% appearing a single time and approximately 15% taken by the ten largest. The material was PBMCs, obtained around 5 days after the first yellow fever vaccination. The receptors come from a man aged 18-30 years who received the YFV17D yellow fever vaccine.

In this sample, this clonotype turned up a few times. This chain connects TRBV5-5 to TRBJ1-1; D gene ambiguous. This CDR3 has 16 residues. The V end was cut by 2 bases, the J end by 0 bases, with 14 bases between. In germline, CDR1 is SGHKS, CDR2 YYEKEE (reference sequence). The CDR3 sequence: CASSFITGRLNTEAFF. The CDR3 DNA sequence: TGTGCCAGCAGCTTCATAACCGGACGGCTGAACACTGAAGCTTTCTTT.

The chain joins TRBV28 to TRBJ1-6; D unclear. Germline V gives CDR1 MDHEN, CDR2 SYDVKM. The CDR3 totals 13 residues. V was trimmed by 6 bases and J by 10 bases, leaving 13 bases between them. CDR3 amino acids: CASREGSGSPLHF. For the CDR3, the DNA is TGTGCCAGCAGGGAGGGATCGGGATCACCCCTCCACTTT.

The table lists this clonotype with a few counts. V and J are TRBV9 and TRBJ1-5; 8 nucleotides align to TRBD1. Germline V gives CDR1 SGDLS, CDR2 YYNGEE. This CDR3 is built from 17 residues. Trimming took 1 base from V and 7 from J; bases not matched to a gene: 13. The DNA for the CDR3 is TGTGCCAGCAGCGTAAAATTGCCGGACAGGGTGAAGCAGCCCCAGCATTTT. Encoded protein: CASSVKLPDRVKQPQHF.

There are many counts of this clonotype. The rearrangement uses TRBV12-3 or TRBV12-4 and TRBJ2-3, with 7 nucleotides matching TRBD1. Trimming took 6 bases from V and 5 from J; bases not matched to a gene: 5. This CDR3 is built from 13 residues. The CDR3 DNA sequence: TGTGCCAGCAGCAGCCCAGGGGGAGATACGCAGTATTTT. Amino acids: CASSSPGGDTQYF.

The sample holds a few counts of this clonotype. The CDR3 DNA follows: TGTGCCAGCAGTTTAATGATGGCGGTGGAAGATCAGCCCCAGCATTTT. Protein product: CASSLMMAVEDQPQHF. The rearrangement links TRBV12-3 or TRBV12-4 to TRBJ1-5; no firm D call. The CDR3 is made up of 16 amino acids. The ends were cut back, 2 bases at V and 5 bases at J, with 16 bases in the middle.

This clonotype turned up a few times. The chain joins TRBV3-1 to TRBJ1-6; 7 positions agree with TRBD1. The CDR3 consists of 14 residues. The V gene end was trimmed by 5 bases and the J gene end by 8 bases; junction bases not matched to a gene: 6. Germline CDR1 reads LGHDT; CDR2 reads YNNKEL (reference sequence). Here the CDR3 DNA reads TGTGCCAGCAGCAAACAGGGGTATGATTCACCCCTCCACTTT. It codes for CASSKQGYDSPLHF.

CDR3 in amino acids: CASSPSGSDTQYF. CDR3 nucleotides: TGTGCCAGCAGCCCATCAGGGTCAGATACGCAGTATTTT. The chain carries TRBV7-2 and TRBJ2-3; D possibly corresponds to TRBD1 (5 bases). The CDR3 sequence is 13 residues long. Germline V CDR1 and CDR2: SGHTA, FQGNSA. V was pared by 5 bases and J by 4 bases, with 10 bases between.

The sample holds a few counts of this clonotype. The chain has TRBV6-1 and TRBJ1-3; weak D call: TRBD1 (6 bases). Trimming pared 4 bases from V and 4 bases from J, leaving 11 bases between. This CDR3 has 14 residues. In germline, CDR1 is MNHNS, CDR2 SASEGT. CDR3 residues: CASSAGETGNTIYF. Written as DNA, the CDR3 is TGTGCCAGCAGTGCAGGGGAAACGGGAAACACCATATATTTT.

This chain joins TRBV7-2 and TRBJ1-3, with 11 bases that match TRBD1. V dropped 6 bases and J dropped 3; count of bases not matched to a gene: 4. The CDR3 contains 15 residues. Germline V gene sequence: CDR1 SGHTA, CDR2 FQGNSA. The CDR3 DNA sequence: TGTGCCAGCAGGCGGACAGGGGGCGGTGGAAACACCATATATTTT. Protein product: CASRRTGGGGNTIYF.

This clonotype has a handful of counts. The rearrangement uses TRBV2 and TRBJ1-4; TRBD1 agrees at 11 bases. Germline assignment: CDR1 SNHLY and CDR2 FYNNEI. The V gene end was trimmed by 7 bases and the J gene end by 6 bases; junction bases not matched to a gene: 4. This CDR3 is 14 amino acids long. The CDR3 nucleotides read TGTGCCAGCACCTGGGACAGGGGGGATGAAAAACTGTTTTTT. Amino acids: CASTWDRGDEKLFF.

The rearrangement links TRBV5-4 to TRBJ2-7; D gene unclear. The V end lost 0 bases, the J end lost 3 bases, and 10 bases lay between the germline ends. Germline V CDR1 and CDR2: SGHNT, YYREEE (reference sequence). The CDR3 covers 14 residues. The CDR3 DNA follows: TGTGCCAGCAGCTTGGGATTTCCGTTCTACGAGCAGTACTTC. Translated: CASSLGFPFYEQYF.

The rearrangement uses TRBV5-1 and TRBJ1-1; 8 bases agree with TRBD1. Germline V lookup: CDR1 SGHRS, CDR2 YFSETQ. V lost 4 bases to trimming and J lost 3 bases; unmatched junction nucleotides: 5. The CDR3 runs 14 residues. CDR3 sequence reads: CASSGQGEDTEAFF. The CDR3 DNA is TGCGCCAGCAGCGGACAGGGCGAGGACACTGAAGCTTTCTTT.

V usage is TRBV12-3 or TRBV12-4 and J usage is TRBJ2-7; D gene ambiguous. This CDR3 is 17 amino acids long. Trimming shortened V by 5 bases and J by 3 bases, and 23 bases separated the two germline ends. CDR3 nucleotides: TGTGCCAGCAGTCCAAGATTATCGGGCGCCCTTGGCTACGAGCAGTACTTC. Its protein is CASSPRLSGALGYEQYF.

This chain uses TRBV18 with TRBJ1-6; D is possibly TRBD1 (6 bases). This CDR3 region has 16 residues. V lost 3 bases, J lost 6 bases, and 15 bases lay in between. Germline V lookup: CDR1 KGHSH, CDR2 LQKENI. The CDR3 bases are TGTGCCAGCTCACCCCCCGGGGGGGCTGCTAATTCACCCCTCCACTTT. This translates into CASSPPGGAANSPLHF.

The chain employs TRBV29-1 and TRBJ1-1; D possibly corresponds to TRBD1 (6 bases). V lost 4 bases and J lost 4, with 10 bases in between. The CDR3 consists of 12 residues. Looked up from germline, CDR1 is SQVTM and CDR2 is ANQGSEA. CDR3 DNA sequence: TGCAGCGTTGGGTTGGGGGCCACTGAAGCTTTCTTT. This sequence encodes CSVGLGATEAFF.

This clonotype was counted between two and nine times. V gene TRBV20-1 combines with J gene TRBJ2-4; no reliable D call. V lost 5 bases to trimming and J lost 8 bases, with 13 bases between them. Germline CDR1 DFQATT, CDR2 SNEGSKA (reference sequence). CDR3 length: 12 residues. CDR3: CSAHWGRDIQYF. CDR3 bases: TGCAGTGCTCATTGGGGAAGGGACATTCAGTACTTC.

The chain joins TRBV4-1 to TRBJ1-5; TRBD1 matches 8 bases. The CDR3 consists of 15 residues. In germline, CDR1 is MGHRA, CDR2 YSYEKL. V was pared by 3 bases and J by 4 bases, with 5 bases of the junction left unmatched. The CDR3 DNA follows: TGCGCCAGCAGCCATGAGACAGGGGTTAATCAGCCCCAGCATTTT. This codes for CASSHETGVNQPQHF.

This clonotype turned up a few times. The chain couples TRBV28 to TRBJ2-3; D unclear. The germline V gene has CDR1 MDHEN and CDR2 SYDVKM. Trimming cost V 7 bases and J 2 bases, with 16 bases left between them. The CDR3 consists of 15 residues. CDR3 sequence (DNA): TGTGCCAGCATCGGGTCGGTGCGGATCACAGATACGCAGTATTTT. Protein sequence: CASIGSVRITDTQYF.

This clonotype turned up a few times. In DNA, the CDR3 is TGTGCCAGCAGGCTAGCGGGGGGGGACGAGCAGTACTTC. Protein product: CASRLAGGDEQYF. The chain is built from TRBV25-1 and TRBJ2-7; 12 bases fit TRBD2. V dropped 6 bases and J dropped 5; count of bases not matched to a gene: 2. CDR3 length: 13 residues. Germline V gives CDR1 MGHDK, CDR2 SYGVNS.

This clonotype was observed a few times. The chain's CDR3 is CASSLVPRQGQSYEQYF. Here the CDR3 DNA reads TGTGCCAGCAGCTTAGTTCCGAGACAGGGCCAATCCTACGAGCAGTACTTC. The rearrangement links TRBV7-8 to TRBJ2-7; 7 bases match TRBD1. J gave up 1 base and V 1 base, and 10 bases lay outside the gene matches. This CDR3 is built from 17 residues. From germline, CDR1 is SGHVS and CDR2 FQNEAQ.

This sequence joins TRBV5-1 and TRBJ2-1, with D possibly being TRBD1 (6 bases). CDR1 and CDR2 (germline): SGHRS, YFSETQ. CDR3 size: 15 residues. Trimming took 1 base from V and 4 from J, leaving 12 bases between them. CDR3 in amino acids: CASSLKGDHYNEQFF. The CDR3, as DNA: TGCGCCAGCAGCTTGAAGGGGGACCATTACAATGAGCAGTTCTTC.

This chain joins TRBV20-1 and TRBJ1-1; weak D call: TRBD1 (5 bases). Trimming cost V 0 bases and J 3 bases, with 14 bases left between them. There are 15 residues in the CDR3. Per the germline V gene, CDR1 is DFQATT and CDR2 is SNEGSKA (reference sequence). The DNA of the CDR3 is TGCAGTGCTAGAGATCTCGGGACGGGGGACACTGAAGCTTTCTTT. This codes for CSARDLGTGDTEAFF.

The table lists this clonotype with a few counts. V and J are TRBV6-1 and TRBJ1-5; TRBD1 is a possible D gene (5 bases). The CDR3 consists of 15 residues. Germline lookup yields CDR1 MNHNS and CDR2 SASEGT. Trimming removed 8 bases at V and 0 bases at J, with 14 bases between. The CDR3 loop is CASFSEGNSNQPQHF. The CDR3 region has the DNA TGTGCCAGCTTCTCGGAGGGGAATAGCAATCAGCCCCAGCATTTT.

V is TRBV28 and J is TRBJ2-5; 7 nucleotides line up with TRBD1. The CDR3 is 13 amino acids. V lost 8 bases, J lost 2 bases, and 5 bases stayed unmatched. Per germline, CDR1 MDHEN and CDR2 SYDVKM. The DNA for the CDR3 is TGTGCCAGCCGGACAGGACCTCAAGAGACCCAGTACTTC. Translating gives CASRTGPQETQYF.

This clonotype has more than one count but fewer than ten. The V gene is TRBV6-2 or TRBV6-3, the J gene TRBJ1-5; D not resolved. This CDR3 has 13 amino acids. Germline lookup yields CDR1 MNHEY and CDR2 SVGEGT. V lost 1 base to trimming and J lost 5 bases, with 6 bases between them. The CDR3 loop is CASSYLGYQPQHF. The CDR3, as DNA: TGTGCCAGCAGTTACTTGGGCTATCAGCCCCAGCATTTT.

The gene calls are TRBV5-1 and TRBJ1-2; 8 bases agree with TRBD1. V lost 8 bases, J lost 3 bases, and 6 bases stayed unmatched. The CDR3 length is 13 residues. CDR1 and CDR2 (germline): SGHRS, YFSETQ. The chain's CDR3 is CASLGQGDYGYTF. For the CDR3, the DNA is TGCGCCAGTTTAGGACAGGGCGACTATGGCTACACCTTC.

This clonotype was seen ten or more times. The rearrangement links TRBV6-1 to TRBJ1-1, with TRBD1 matching 9 bases. CDR3 size: 15 residues. Germline CDR1 MNHNS, CDR2 SASEGT. J lost 1 base, V lost 5 bases, and 5 bases had no gene match. Here the CDR3 reads CASSNPGQGNTEAFF. The CDR3 coding sequence is TGTGCCAGCAGTAATCCGGGACAGGGGAACACTGAAGCTTTCTTT.